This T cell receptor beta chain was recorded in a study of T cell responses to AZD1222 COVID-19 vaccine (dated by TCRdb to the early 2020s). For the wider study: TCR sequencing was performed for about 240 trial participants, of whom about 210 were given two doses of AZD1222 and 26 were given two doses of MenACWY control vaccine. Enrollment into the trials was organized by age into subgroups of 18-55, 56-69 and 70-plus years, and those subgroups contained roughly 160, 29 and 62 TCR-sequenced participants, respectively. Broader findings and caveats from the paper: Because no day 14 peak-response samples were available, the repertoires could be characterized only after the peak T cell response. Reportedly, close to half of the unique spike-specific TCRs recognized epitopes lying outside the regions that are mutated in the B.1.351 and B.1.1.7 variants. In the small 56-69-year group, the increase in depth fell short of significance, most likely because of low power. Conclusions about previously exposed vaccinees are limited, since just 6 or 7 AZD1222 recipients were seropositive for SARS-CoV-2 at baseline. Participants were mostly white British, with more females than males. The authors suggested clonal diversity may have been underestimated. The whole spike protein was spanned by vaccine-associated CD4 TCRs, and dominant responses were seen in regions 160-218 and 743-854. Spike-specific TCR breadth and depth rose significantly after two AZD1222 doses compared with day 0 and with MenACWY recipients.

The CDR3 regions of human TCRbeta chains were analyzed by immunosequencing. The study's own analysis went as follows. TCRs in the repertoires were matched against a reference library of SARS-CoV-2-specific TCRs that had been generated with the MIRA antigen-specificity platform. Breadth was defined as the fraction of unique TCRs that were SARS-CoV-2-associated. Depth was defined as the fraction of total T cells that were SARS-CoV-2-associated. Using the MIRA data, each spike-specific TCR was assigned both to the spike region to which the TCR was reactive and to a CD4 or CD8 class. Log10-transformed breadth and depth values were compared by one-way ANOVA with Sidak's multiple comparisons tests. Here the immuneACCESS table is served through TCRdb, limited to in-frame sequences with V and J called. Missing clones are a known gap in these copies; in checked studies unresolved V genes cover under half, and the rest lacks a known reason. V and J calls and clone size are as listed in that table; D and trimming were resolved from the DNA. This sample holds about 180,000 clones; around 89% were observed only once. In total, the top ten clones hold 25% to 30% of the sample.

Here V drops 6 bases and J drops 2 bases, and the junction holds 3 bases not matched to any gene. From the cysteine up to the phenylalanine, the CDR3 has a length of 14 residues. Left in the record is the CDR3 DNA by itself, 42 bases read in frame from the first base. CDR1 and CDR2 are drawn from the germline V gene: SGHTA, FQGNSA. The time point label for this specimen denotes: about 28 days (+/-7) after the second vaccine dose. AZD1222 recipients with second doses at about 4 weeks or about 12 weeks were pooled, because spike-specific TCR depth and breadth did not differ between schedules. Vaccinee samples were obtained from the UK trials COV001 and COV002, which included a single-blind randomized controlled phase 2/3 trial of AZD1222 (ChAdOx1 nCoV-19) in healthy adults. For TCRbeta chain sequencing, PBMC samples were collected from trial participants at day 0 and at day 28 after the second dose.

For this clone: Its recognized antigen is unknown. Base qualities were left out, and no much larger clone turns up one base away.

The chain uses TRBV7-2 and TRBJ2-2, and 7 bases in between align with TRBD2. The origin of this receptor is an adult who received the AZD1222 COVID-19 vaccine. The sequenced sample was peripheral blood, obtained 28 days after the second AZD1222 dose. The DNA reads TGTGCCAGCAGTTGGGACTATAACACCGGGGAGCTGTTTTTT. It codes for CASSWDYNTGELFF.